This note documents a single TCR beta chain sequence. The sample holds a few counts of this clonotype. Its antigen is currently not known. Nothing much larger sits one base from this clone, and base qualities are not available. From the cysteine through the phenylalanine, the CDR3 covers 16 amino acids. Only CDR3 DNA remains: 48 bases, in frame from the first base. Sequences MNHGY (CDR1) and SVAAGI (CDR2) are obtained from the germline V gene. The junction carries 18 bases between V and J, which are trimmed by 3 bases and 3 bases respectively. This specimen belongs to a study of regulatory T cells in long-lasting Graves disease (dated by TCRdb to the early 2020s). Study-wide context: In the newly diagnosed Graves' disease group, patients had been taking antithyroid drugs for less than 3 months. A total of roughly 35 samples were covered by TCR sequencing, comprising some 13 persistent and around 20 newly diagnosed Graves' disease patients. The study was registered as a clinical trial and conducted in China. This study used TCR sequencing and RNA sequencing of peripheral blood to compare persistent Graves' disease patients against newly diagnosed Graves' disease patients.

The method was multiplex PCR. TCRdb shows the sequencer as Illumina HiSeq 4000. CDR3 regions were amplified by Arm-PCR with iRepertoire HTBI primers to construct TCR beta libraries. PCR products were gel purified before sequencing. The authors' pipeline ran thus. Across samples, some 62 TRBV and 13 to 15 TRBJ segments were identified and used for gene usage analysis of CDR3 amino acid clonotypes. COPE and FqMerger were used to merge filtered high-quality paired reads into contigs. BLAST was used to align contigs to IMGT TRBV, TRBD and TRBJ reference genes, with CDR3 defined following IMGT. Any clonotype with a frequency above 0.1% was counted as a highly expanded clone. Shannon entropy was used to measure repertoire diversity, and the Gini coefficient was used to measure V-J evenness. Public clonotypes were defined as clonotypes shared by more than one individual. TCRdb reanalyzed the raw reads on its own, using fastp at Q25 for trimming and MiXCR for clone calling, and kept in-frame beta chains. CDR3 protein duplicates are merged, each entry listing the most common genes and DNA. The V and J calls reflect TCRdb's pipeline rather than the authors' work. The sample data list approximately 350,000 distinct CDR3 sequences, and roughly 16% of these were observed just once. Jointly, the top ten make up 20% to 25% of the sample.

The time point label of this sample denotes: newly diagnosed GD, antithyroid drugs for less than 3 months. For both TCR sequencing and RNA sequencing, RNA was extracted from PBMCs using TRIzol. The diagnosis of Graves' disease followed American Thyroid Association guidelines. Patients for the study were recruited at an endocrinology department in Xi'an, China. From each patient, about 9.7 milliliters of peripheral blood was collected into an EDTA anticoagulant tube. Ficoll Paque Plus density gradient separation was used to isolate PBMCs, and no additional T cell sorting was done. An Agilent 2100 Bioanalyzer and agarose gel were used to assess RNA quality, and a NanoDrop 2000 was used to measure RNA concentration. Overall results and qualifications from the work: Persistent patients shared more public clonotypes among themselves (around 2,500) than newly diagnosed patients did (approximately 900). Preferential use of TRBV28, TRBJ1-2 and TRBJ2-5 was observed in persistent disease, whereas TRBV20-1 and TRBJ2-1 were favored in newly diagnosed disease. Sequencing and analysis were limited to the TCR beta chain. As a limitation, the authors acknowledged that the small sample size may reduce accuracy. Persistent Graves' disease patients showed lower TCR Shannon entropy and fewer highly expanded clones than newly diagnosed patients, suggesting clonal expansion. Only peripheral blood was studied, because thyroid tissue, the primary lesion, was inaccessible.

These data were also filed under a second study, of T cells in Graves' hyperthyroidism and ophthalmopathy. The second study's paper adds: Stable Graves' hyperthyroidism was defined as no progression to ophthalmopathy during 18 months of follow-up. Hyperthyroidism patients were newly diagnosed, had a disease duration of under 2 months, and were aged 18 to 65 years. Exclusion was applied to patients with uncontrolled infections, other autoimmune diseases, pregnancy or lactation. Diagnoses relied on clinical symptoms, serum thyroxine and TRAb, thyroid ultrasound and orbital computed tomography. The TCR CDR3 was subjected to a first round of RT-PCR using the HTBI primer set and the Qiagen OneStep RT-PCR kit. Most expanded thyroid clonotypes (frequency above 0.001) were also found in blood, which suggests that blood repertoires may mirror thyroid immune responses. A 13 V-J signature model separated ophthalmopathy from stable hyperthyroidism, with about 88% sensitivity and about 81% specificity in cross-validation and 80%/75% in testing. In validation, the model predicted progression to ophthalmopathy a median of approximately 6.3 months before onset, with 65% to 71% sensitivity and about 75% specificity. To identify distinguishing TCR V-J signatures, a discovery cohort of about 100 patients was used, comprising fewer than 45 with Graves' ophthalmopathy and some 60 with stable Graves' hyperthyroidism. Whether ophthalmopathy could be predicted prospectively was tested in an independent validation cohort made up of 18 to 20 hyperthyroidism patients plus 17 patients who later progressed to ophthalmopathy. The 75 to 100 discovery patients were randomly split 7:3 into training and test sets. The study also compared thyroid tissue and blood T-cell repertoires from 5 to 7 Graves' hyperthyroidism patients. After blood sampling, hyperthyroidism patients were treated with methimazole at a starting dose of 30 mg daily, and ophthalmopathy patients were treated with high-dose intravenous methylprednisolone. A second multiplex PCR round built the libraries, followed by size selection and purification. Paired-end sequencing of the libraries was performed with 100 bp reads on an Illumina HiSeq2000. SOAPnuke was used to process the raw data, removing reads that contained adapters or uncalled bases, had a mean Phred below 15, or lacked an exact match to the constant primer or identifier. COPE v1.2.5 was used to merge the high-quality paired reads, and each unique nucleotide sequence was defined as a clonotype. Clonotypes were aligned to IMGT TRBV, TRBD and TRBJ reference segments using MiTCR v1.1. Only V-J combinations with frequency above 0.0001, covering roughly 99% of repertoires, were analysed. A TCS score was defined as the ratio between F50 (clonal expansion) and ExV (chaos), using BLOSUM62-based TCRdist between CDR3 peptides within each V-J. Welch's t-statistics and random forest reduced fewer than 600 V-J features to fewer than 15, which were used in a naive Bayes classifier (R e1071). No statistical method was used to fix the sample size in advance, and group allocation was not hidden from the investigators. The paper reports TCR Vbeta CDR3 sequencing of some 140 peripheral blood samples: around 41 ophthalmopathy, around 80 hyperthyroidism and around 17 progressor patients.

This clonotype was sampled from a woman aged 18-29 years with Graves disease. Donor details come from another sample of the same person, matched by shared clones. The chain couples TRBV6-9 to TRBJ2-7; a tentative D call is TRBD2 (5 bases match). The material was peripheral blood mononuclear cells (PBMCs), obtained at new diagnosis, from a patient treated with antithyroid drugs. CDR3 sequence: CASSYPIRVGLYEQYF. DNA sequence: TGTGCCAGCAGTTACCCGATAAGAGTTGGACTCTACGAGCAGTACTTC.